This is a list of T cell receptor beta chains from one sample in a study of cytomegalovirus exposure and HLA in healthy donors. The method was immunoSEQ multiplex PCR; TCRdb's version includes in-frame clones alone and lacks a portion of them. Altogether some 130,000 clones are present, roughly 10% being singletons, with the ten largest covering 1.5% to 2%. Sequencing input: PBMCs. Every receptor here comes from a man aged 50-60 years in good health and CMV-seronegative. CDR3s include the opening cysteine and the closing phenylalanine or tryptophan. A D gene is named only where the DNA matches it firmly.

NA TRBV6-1 CASRGGGANVLTF
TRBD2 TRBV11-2 CASSFRAGAETQYF
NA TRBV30 CAWSPGGDQPQHF
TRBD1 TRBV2 CASTLDRGRYEQYF
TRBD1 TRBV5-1 CASSHGRQGVTGELFF
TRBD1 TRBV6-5 CASTTRGQGAYEQYF
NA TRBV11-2 CASSTGTYNEQFF
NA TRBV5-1 CASSQGNGHGELFF
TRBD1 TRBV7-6 CASTPGQGYTGELFF
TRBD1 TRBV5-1 CASSSGQGGNSPLHF
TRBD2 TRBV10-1 CASTRGGRGDTQYF
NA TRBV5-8 CARSPSGRTEAFF
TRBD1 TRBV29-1 CSVGQGVMNTEAFF
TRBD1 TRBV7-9 CASSLAGTGAEQYF
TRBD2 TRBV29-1 CSVHALAGGPLETQYF
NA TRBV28 CASTLRQGGYTF
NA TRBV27 CASSPLATGELFF
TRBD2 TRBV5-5 CASSLIAGGVSTDTQYF
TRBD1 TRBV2 CASSPRDRVSTGELFF
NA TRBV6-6 CASSWGTTRWVIQYF
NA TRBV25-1 CARSQGYGQPQHF
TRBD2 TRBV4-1 CASSQDSGRLYEQYF
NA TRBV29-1 CSVGGRGYNEQFF
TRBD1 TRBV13 CASSPPDVRGEAFF
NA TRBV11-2 CASSLAPSGTMNTGELFF
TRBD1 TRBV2 CASSETGNDYGYTF
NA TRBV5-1 CASSVGQGGHQETQYF
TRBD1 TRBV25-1 CASSEATGETGANVLTF
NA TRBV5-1 CASRLGGGEPEAFF
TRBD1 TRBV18 CASSPWARGPLTDTQYF
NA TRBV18 CASSPDREPYEQYF
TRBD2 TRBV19 CASSAGGPGYEQYF
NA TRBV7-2 CASSPVGGGAYNEQFF
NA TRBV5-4 CASSFGGHDEQYF
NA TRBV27 CASSLGAGTTYGYTF
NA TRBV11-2 CASSLDLRDTQYF
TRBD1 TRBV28 CASSERGRSGANVLTF
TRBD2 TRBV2 CASRDEGLAGAKNIQYF
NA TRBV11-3 CASSRGGSQIYEQYF
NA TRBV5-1 CASSLAFKTDRGKETQYF